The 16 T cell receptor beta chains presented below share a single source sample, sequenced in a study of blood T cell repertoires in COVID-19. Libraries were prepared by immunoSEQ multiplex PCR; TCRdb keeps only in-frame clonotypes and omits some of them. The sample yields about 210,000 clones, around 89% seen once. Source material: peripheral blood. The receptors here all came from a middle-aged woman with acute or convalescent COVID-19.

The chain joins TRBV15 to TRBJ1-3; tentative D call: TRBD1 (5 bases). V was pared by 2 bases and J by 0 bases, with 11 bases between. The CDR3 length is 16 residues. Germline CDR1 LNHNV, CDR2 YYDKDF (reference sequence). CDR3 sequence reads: CATSRSRTYSGNTIYF. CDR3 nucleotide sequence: TGTGCCACCAGCAGATCGAGGACATACTCTGGAAACACCATATATTTT.

CDR3 in DNA: TGTGCCAGCAGCCTAGTGCGGAGGCTCACAGATACGCAGTATTTT. Amino acid sequence: CASSLVRRLTDTQYF. The chain has TRBV13 and TRBJ2-3; weak D call: TRBD2 (5 bases). The V end lost 5 bases, the J end lost 2 bases, and 14 bases lay between the germline ends. CDR1 and CDR2 from the germline V gene are PRHDT and FYEKMQ (reference sequence). The CDR3 length is 15 residues.

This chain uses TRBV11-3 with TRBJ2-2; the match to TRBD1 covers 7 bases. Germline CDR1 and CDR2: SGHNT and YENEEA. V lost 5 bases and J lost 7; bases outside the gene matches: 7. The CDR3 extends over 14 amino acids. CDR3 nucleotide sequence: TGTGCCAGCAGCGTAAGACAGGGCCGCGGGGAGCTGTTTTTT. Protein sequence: CASSVRQGRGELFF. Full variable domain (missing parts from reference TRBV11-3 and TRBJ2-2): EAGVVQSPRYKIIEKKQPVAFWCNPISGHNTLYWYLQNLGQGPELLIRYENEEAVDDSQLPKDRFSAERLKGVDSTLKIQPAELGDSAVYLCASSVRQGRGELFFGEGSRLTVL.

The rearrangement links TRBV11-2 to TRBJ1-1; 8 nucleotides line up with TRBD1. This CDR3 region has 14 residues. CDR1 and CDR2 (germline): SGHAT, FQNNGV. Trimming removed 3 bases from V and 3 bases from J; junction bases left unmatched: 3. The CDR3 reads CASSLGQAYTEAFF. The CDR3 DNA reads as TGTGCCAGCAGCTTGGGACAGGCCTACACTGAAGCTTTCTTT.

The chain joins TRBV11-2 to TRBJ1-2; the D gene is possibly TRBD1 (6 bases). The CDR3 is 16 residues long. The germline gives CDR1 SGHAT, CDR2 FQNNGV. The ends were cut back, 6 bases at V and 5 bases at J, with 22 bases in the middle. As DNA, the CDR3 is TGTGCCAGCAGATTGCCCGGAAGGCACAGGGATTATGGCTACACCTTC. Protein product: CASRLPGRHRDYGYTF.

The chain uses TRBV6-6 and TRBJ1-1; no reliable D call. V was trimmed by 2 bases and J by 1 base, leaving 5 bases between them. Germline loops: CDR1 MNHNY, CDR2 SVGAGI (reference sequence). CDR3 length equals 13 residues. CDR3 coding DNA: TGTGCCAGCAGTTACGGGCAGAACACTGAAGCTTTCTTT. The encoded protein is CASSYGQNTEAFF.

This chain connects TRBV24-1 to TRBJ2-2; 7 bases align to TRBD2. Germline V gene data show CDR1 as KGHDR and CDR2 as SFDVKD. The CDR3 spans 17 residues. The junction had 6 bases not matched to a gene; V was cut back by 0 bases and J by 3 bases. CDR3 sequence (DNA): TGTGCCACCAGTGATTTGCCCAGCGGGGTGTACACCGGGGAGCTGTTTTTT. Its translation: CATSDLPSGVYTGELFF.

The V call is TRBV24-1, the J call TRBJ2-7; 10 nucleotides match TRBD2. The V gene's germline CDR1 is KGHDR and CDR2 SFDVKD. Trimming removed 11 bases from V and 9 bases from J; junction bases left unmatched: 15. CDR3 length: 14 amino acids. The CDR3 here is CAIHLSVAGGSQYV. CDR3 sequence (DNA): TGTGCCATCCACCTCTCGGTAGCGGGGGGTTCGCAGTACGTC.

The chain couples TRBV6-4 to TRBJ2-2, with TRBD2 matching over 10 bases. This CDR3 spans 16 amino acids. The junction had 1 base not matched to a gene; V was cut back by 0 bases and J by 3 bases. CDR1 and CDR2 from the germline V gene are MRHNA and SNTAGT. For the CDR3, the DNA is TGTGCCAGCAGTGACTCTAGCGGGGGGCACACCGGGGAGCTGTTTTTT. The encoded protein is CASSDSSGGHTGELFF.

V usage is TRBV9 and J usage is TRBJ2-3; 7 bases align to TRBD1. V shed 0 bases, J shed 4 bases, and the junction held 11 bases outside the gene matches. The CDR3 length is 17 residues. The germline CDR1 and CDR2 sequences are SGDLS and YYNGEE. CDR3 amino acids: CASSVVSQGNGADTQYF. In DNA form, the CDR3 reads TGTGCCAGCAGCGTAGTGTCACAGGGGAATGGAGCAGATACGCAGTATTTT. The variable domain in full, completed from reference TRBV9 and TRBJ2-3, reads DSGVTQTPKHLITATGQRVTLRCSPRSGDLSVYWYQQSLDQGLQFLIQYYNGEERAKGNILERFSAQQFPDLHSELNLSSLELGDSALYFCASSVVSQGNGADTQYFGPGTRLTVL.

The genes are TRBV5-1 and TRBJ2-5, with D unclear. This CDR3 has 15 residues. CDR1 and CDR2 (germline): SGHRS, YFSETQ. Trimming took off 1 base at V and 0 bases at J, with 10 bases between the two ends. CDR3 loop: CASSLNSPYQETQYF. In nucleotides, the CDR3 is TGCGCCAGCAGCTTGAACAGCCCGTACCAAGAGACCCAGTACTTC. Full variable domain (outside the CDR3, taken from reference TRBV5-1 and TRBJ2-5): KAGVTQTPRYLIKTRGQQVTLSCSPISGHRSVSWYQQTPGQGLQFLFEYFSETQRNKGNFPGRFSGRQFSNSRSEMNVSTLELGDSALYLCASSLNSPYQETQYFGPGTRLLVL.

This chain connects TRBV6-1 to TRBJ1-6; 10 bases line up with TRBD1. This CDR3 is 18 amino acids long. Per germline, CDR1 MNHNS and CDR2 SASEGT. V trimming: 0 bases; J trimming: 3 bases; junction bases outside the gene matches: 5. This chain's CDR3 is CASSEARGQGHYNSPLHF. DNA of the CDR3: TGTGCCAGCAGTGAAGCACGGGGACAGGGGCACTATAATTCACCCCTCCACTTT.

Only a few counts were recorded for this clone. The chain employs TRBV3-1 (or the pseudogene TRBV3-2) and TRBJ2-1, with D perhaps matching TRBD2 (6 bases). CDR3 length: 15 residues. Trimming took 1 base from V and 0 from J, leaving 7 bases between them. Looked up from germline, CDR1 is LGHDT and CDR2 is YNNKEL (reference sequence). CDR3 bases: TGTGCCAGCAGCCAAGCGGGACTCTCCTACAATGAGCAGTTCTTC. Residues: CASSQAGLSYNEQFF.

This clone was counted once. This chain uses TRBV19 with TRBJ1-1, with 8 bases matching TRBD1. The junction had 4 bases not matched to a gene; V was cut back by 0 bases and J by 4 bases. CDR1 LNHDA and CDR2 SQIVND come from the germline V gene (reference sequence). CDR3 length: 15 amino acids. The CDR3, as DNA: TGTGCCAGTAGTATAGATGGAACAGGGGGCACTGAAGCTTTCTTT. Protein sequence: CASSIDGTGGTEAFF.

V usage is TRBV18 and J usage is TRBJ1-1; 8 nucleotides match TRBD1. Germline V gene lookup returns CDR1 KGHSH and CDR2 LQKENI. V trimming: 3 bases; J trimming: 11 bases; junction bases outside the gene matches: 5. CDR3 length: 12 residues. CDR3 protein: CASSPGQEMAFF. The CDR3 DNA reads TGTGCCAGCTCACCGGGACAGGAAATGGCTTTCTTT. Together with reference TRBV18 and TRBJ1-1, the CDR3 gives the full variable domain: NAGVMQNPRHLVRRRGQEARLRCSPMKGHSHVYWYRQLPEEGLKFMVYLQKENIIDESGMPKERFSAEFPKEGPSILRIQQVVRGDSAAYFCASSPGQEMAFFGQGTRLTVV.

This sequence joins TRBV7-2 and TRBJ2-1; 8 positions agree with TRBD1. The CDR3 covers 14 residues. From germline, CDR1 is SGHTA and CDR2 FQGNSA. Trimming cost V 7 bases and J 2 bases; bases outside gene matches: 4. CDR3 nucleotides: TGTGCCAGCACCGGACAGGGCCCCTACAATGAGCAGTTCTTC. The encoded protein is CASTGQGPYNEQFF.